This T cell receptor beta chain was identified during a study of T cells in Graves' hyperthyroidism and ophthalmopathy. This CDR3 is 15 amino acids long. V dropped 4 bases and J dropped 4; count of bases not matched to a gene: 8. CDR1 and CDR2 from the germline V gene are SGHRS and YFSETQ. Comment on this clonotype: The antigen remains unidentified.

Study-level points and caveats: Most clonotypes expanded in thyroid above 0.001 were likewise present in blood.

TCR beta CDR3 region amplification was performed from RNA transcripts. Carried out on the TCR CDR3, a first-round RT-PCR used the HTBI primer set. TCRdb re-called the multiplex PCR reads with MiXCR, one entry per CDR3 protein. The repertoire includes 750,000 to 950,000 distinct CDR3 sequences, more than 30% of them detected once, and roughly 8.3% sits in the top ten. It was considered stable Graves' hyperthyroidism when ophthalmopathy did not progress within 18 months. Material: blood. The genes are TRBV5-1 and TRBJ2-7, with 10 bases lining up with TRBD1. The clonotype comes from a young man with Graves' hyperthyroidism. The DNA of the CDR3 is TGCGCCAGCAGCCCATCCGGACAGGGGGGTTACGAGCAGTACTTC. Protein: CASSPSGQGGYEQYF.